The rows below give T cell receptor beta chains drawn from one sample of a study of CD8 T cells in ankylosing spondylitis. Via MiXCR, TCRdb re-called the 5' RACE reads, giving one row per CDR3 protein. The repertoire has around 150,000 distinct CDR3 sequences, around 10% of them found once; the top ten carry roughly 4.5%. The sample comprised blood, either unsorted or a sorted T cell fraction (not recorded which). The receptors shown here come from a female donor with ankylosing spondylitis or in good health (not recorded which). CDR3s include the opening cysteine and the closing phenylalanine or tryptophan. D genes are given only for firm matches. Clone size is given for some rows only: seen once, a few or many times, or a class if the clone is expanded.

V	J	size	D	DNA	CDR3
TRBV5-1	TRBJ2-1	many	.	TGCGCCAGCAGCCCTACACGTTACAATGAGCAGTTCTTC	CASSPTRYNEQFF
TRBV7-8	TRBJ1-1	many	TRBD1	TGTGCCAGCAGCCGCCGACCGGGACAGGGCGCTGAAGCTTTCTTT	CASSRRPGQGAEAFF
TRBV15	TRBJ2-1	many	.	TGTGCCACCAGCAGAGACGACCTTCTATTAGCGGAAAGCTCCTACAATGAGCAGTTCTTC	CATSRDDLLLAESSYNEQFF
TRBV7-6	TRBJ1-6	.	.	TGTGCCAGCAGCTTAGCGGGTAATTCACCCCTCCACTTT	CASSLAGNSPLHF
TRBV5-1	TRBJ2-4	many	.	TGCGCCAGCAGCTCACAGCTAGCCAAAAACATTCAGTACTTC	CASSSQLAKNIQYF
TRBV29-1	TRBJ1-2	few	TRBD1	TGCAGCGTATCCACCGGGACAGCGAGTTATGGCTACACCTTC	CSVSTGTASYGYTF
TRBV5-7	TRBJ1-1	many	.	TGTGCCAGCAGCTTGGGGGTCATGAACACTGAAGCTTTCTTT	CASSLGVMNTEAFF
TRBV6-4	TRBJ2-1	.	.	TGTGCCAGCAGTGACGAACAGCACAATGAGCAGTTCTTC	CASSDEQHNEQFF
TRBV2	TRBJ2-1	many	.	TGTGCCAGCAGGTCTTGGACAGATGAGCAGTTCTTC	CASRSWTDEQFF
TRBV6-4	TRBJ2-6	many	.	TGTGCCAGCAGTGCCCTTCCTGGGGCCAACGTCCTGACTTTC	CASSALPGANVLTF
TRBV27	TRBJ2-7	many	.	TGTGCCAGCAGCTCTCTAGGCTACGAGCAGTACTTC	CASSSLGYEQYF
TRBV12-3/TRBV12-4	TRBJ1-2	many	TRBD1	TGTGCCAGCAGTCTCTTCGGGACAGCTATCCCCTATGGCTACACCTTC	CASSLFGTAIPYGYTF
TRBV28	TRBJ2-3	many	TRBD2	TGTGCCAGCAGTCCTCCCCCGACTAGCGGGAGGGCCGAGGGAGATACGCAGTATTTT	CASSPPPTSGRAEGDTQYF
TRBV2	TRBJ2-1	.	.	TGTGCCAGCAGGGCTTCAGCCTTCAATGAGCAGTTCTTC	CASRASAFNEQFF
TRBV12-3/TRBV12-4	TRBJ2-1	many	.	TGTGCCAGCAGCGGGACTTACAATGAGCAGTTCTTC	CASSGTYNEQFF
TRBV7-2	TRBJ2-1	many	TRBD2	TGTGCCAGCAGGCTAGCGGGATATGGATCCTACAATGAGCAGTTCTTC	CASRLAGYGSYNEQFF
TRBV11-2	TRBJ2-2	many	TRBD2	TGTGCCAGCAGCCTCTATAGCGGGAGACTAAGGAACACCGGGGAGCTGTTTTTT	CASSLYSGRLRNTGELFF
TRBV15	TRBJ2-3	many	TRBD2	TGTGCCACCAGCATCTCGGCTACCGGGGGGACGCAGTATTTT	CATSISATGGTQYF
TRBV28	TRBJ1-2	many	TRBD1	TGTGCCAGCAGTCGGGACAGGGGGGATTTCTATGGCTACACCTTC	CASSRDRGDFYGYTF
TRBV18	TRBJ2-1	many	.	TGTGCCAGCTCACCACCGGCTAGGGACAATGAGCAGTTCTTC	CASSPPARDNEQFF
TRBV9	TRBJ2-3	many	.	TGTGCCAGCAGCGTAGGGACTAGCACAGATACGCAGTATTTT	CASSVGTSTDTQYF
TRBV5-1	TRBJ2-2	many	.	TGCGCCAGCAGCAAGGGACGATACCTGGGGGACACCGGGGAGCTGTTTTTT	CASSKGRYLGDTGELFF
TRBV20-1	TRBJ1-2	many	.	TGCAGTGCTAGAGGCCGGGGCGAGGACTATGGCTACACCTTC	CSARGRGEDYGYTF
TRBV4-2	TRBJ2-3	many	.	TGTGCCAGCAGCCAAGATTTGACCACAGATACGCAGTATTTT	CASSQDLTTDTQYF
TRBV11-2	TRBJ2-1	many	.	TGTGCCAGCAGCTTAGGTAACGGGAGAGAGGGGCATGAGCAGTTCTTC	CASSLGNGREGHEQFF
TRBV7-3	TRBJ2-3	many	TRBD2	TGTGCCAGCAGCTCAGATAGCGGGGGGGCAGATACGCAGTATTTT	CASSSDSGGADTQYF
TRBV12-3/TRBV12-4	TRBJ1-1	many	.	TGTGCCAGCAGTTCTTGGGTGTCTAGGACAAACGAAAACACTGAAGCTTTCTTT	CASSSWVSRTNENTEAFF
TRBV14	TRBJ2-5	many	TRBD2	TGTGCCAGCAGCCCCCGACGGACTAGCCTCCAAGAGACCCAGTACTTC	CASSPRRTSLQETQYF